Listed below are T cell receptor beta chains from one sample, sequenced in a study of T cells in Graves' hyperthyroidism and ophthalmopathy. TCRdb recomputed calls from the multiplex PCR reads with MiXCR, one row per CDR3 protein. The table shows about 26,000 distinct CDR3 sequences, with under 55% occurring only once. Sequencing was carried out using blood. The receptors derive from a young woman with Graves' hyperthyroidism. CDR3s include the opening cysteine and the closing phenylalanine or tryptophan. D genes are given only for firm matches. Size tells how often a clone was seen (once, few, many) or the class of an expanded clone, and some rows leave it out.

j_gene: TRBJ2-3
v_gene: TRBV14
abundance: few
d_gene: .
CDR3nt: TGTGCCAGCAGCCCCGAAGTATTACCAGATACGCAGTATTTT
CDR3aa: CASSPEVLPDTQYF

j_gene: TRBJ2-1
v_gene: TRBV5-1
abundance: many
d_gene: TRBD2
CDR3nt: TGCGCCAGCAGCTTAAGCGCGGGAGAGCACAATGAGCAGTTCTTC
CDR3aa: CASSLSAGEHNEQFF

j_gene: TRBJ1-1
v_gene: TRBV19
abundance: medium-sized
d_gene: .
CDR3nt: TGTGCCAGTAGACTCGGACTCTACACTGAAGCTTTCTTT
CDR3aa: CASRLGLYTEAFF

j_gene: TRBJ1-6
v_gene: TRBV12-3/TRBV12-4
abundance: .
d_gene: .
CDR3nt: TGTGCCAGCAGTTTATTCCAAGCCCATTCACCCCTCCACTTT
CDR3aa: CASSLFQAHSPLHF

j_gene: TRBJ1-1
v_gene: TRBV2
abundance: medium-sized
d_gene: TRBD1
CDR3nt: TGTGCCAGCATTAAAGACAGGGAGAACACTGAAGCTTTCTTT
CDR3aa: CASIKDRENTEAFF

j_gene: TRBJ2-1
v_gene: TRBV7-3
abundance: .
d_gene: .
CDR3nt: TGTGCCAGCAGCCAGGGGGGGACTCTCTCCTACAATGAGCAGTTCTTC
CDR3aa: CASSQGGTLSYNEQFF

j_gene: TRBJ1-5
v_gene: TRBV7-9
abundance: .
d_gene: .
CDR3nt: TGTGCCAGCAGCCCTTCGGGGGGCATGAACACTGAAGGGCTGCTGGCACGGGATCAGCCCCAGCATTTT
CDR3aa: CASSPSGGMNTEGLLARDQPQHF

j_gene: TRBJ2-1
v_gene: TRBV7-8
abundance: medium-sized
d_gene: .
CDR3nt: TGTGCCAGCAGCTCCGCCCCGTGGGGCTCCATGCTTATCAATGAGCAGTTCTTC
CDR3aa: CASSSAPWGSMLINEQFF

j_gene: TRBJ2-1
v_gene: TRBV20-1
abundance: .
d_gene: TRBD2
CDR3nt: TGCAGTGCCCTAGGACTAGCGGGAGAAGACAATGAGCAGTTCTTC
CDR3aa: CSALGLAGEDNEQFF

j_gene: TRBJ2-1
v_gene: TRBV18
abundance: .
d_gene: .
CDR3nt: TGTGCCAGCTCACCGACCACAGACTCAAACAATGAGCAGTTCTTC
CDR3aa: CASSPTTDSNNEQFF

j_gene: TRBJ2-3
v_gene: TRBV6-1
abundance: .
d_gene: .
CDR3nt: TGTGCCAGCAGTGAACTAGGGGGGGACAATGAGCAGTATTTT
CDR3aa: CASSELGGDNEQYF

j_gene: TRBJ2-7
v_gene: TRBV5-1
abundance: .
d_gene: .
CDR3nt: TGCGCCAGCAGCTCGGGGACTTCCCCCGCTCACGAGCAGTACTTC
CDR3aa: CASSSGTSPAHEQYF

j_gene: TRBJ2-3
v_gene: TRBV24-1
abundance: .
d_gene: TRBD2
CDR3nt: TGTGCCACCAGTGTAACGGGAGGCATGACAGATACGCAGTATTTT
CDR3aa: CATSVTGGMTDTQYF

j_gene: TRBJ2-2
v_gene: TRBV5-1
abundance: .
d_gene: .
CDR3nt: TGCGCCGACAGCTTGGGTCCGGTACGAGAGCTGTTTTTT
CDR3aa: CADSLGPVRELFF

j_gene: TRBJ2-5
v_gene: TRBV7-2
abundance: .
d_gene: TRBD2
CDR3nt: TGTGCCAGCAGCCCTGGACTAGCGGGAGGGGAGACCCAGTACTTC
CDR3aa: CASSPGLAGGETQYF

j_gene: TRBJ2-3
v_gene: TRBV20-1
abundance: few
d_gene: TRBD2
CDR3nt: TGCAGTGCTAGACTGACTAGCGGGAGTGATACGCAGTATTTT
CDR3aa: CSARLTSGSDTQYF

j_gene: TRBJ2-3
v_gene: TRBV11-2
abundance: many
d_gene: .
CDR3nt: TGTGCCAGCAGCTTATACGGGAACACAGATACGCAGTATTTT
CDR3aa: CASSLYGNTDTQYF

j_gene: TRBJ2-6
v_gene: TRBV2
abundance: medium-sized
d_gene: TRBD1
CDR3nt: TGTGCCAGCAAGAAAACAGGGGCTGGGGCCAACGTCCTGACTTTC
CDR3aa: CASKKTGAGANVLTF

j_gene: TRBJ2-7
v_gene: TRBV7-3
abundance: many
d_gene: TRBD2
CDR3nt: TGTGCCAGCAGCCCCGGGGGGGGACTTTACGAGCAGTACTTC
CDR3aa: CASSPGGGLYEQYF

j_gene: TRBJ2-7
v_gene: TRBV20-1
abundance: .
d_gene: TRBD2
CDR3nt: TGCAGTGCCCTAGGACTAGCGGGCCGGGGGAGCTCCTACGAGCAGTACTTC
CDR3aa: CSALGLAGRGSSYEQYF

j_gene: TRBJ1-4
v_gene: TRBV4-1
abundance: .
d_gene: .
CDR3nt: TGCGCCAGCAGCCAAGACCGACAGGCGATGCGAAAACTGTTTTTT
CDR3aa: CASSQDRQAMRKLFF

j_gene: TRBJ2-7
v_gene: TRBV3-1
abundance: many
d_gene: TRBD2
CDR3nt: TGTGCCAGCAGCCAAGGGGCTAGCGGTACCTACGAGCAGTACTTC
CDR3aa: CASSQGASGTYEQYF

j_gene: TRBJ2-3
v_gene: TRBV7-9
abundance: many
d_gene: TRBD1
CDR3nt: TGTGCCAGCAGCTACACACAGGGGATGGTAGATACGCAGTATTTT
CDR3aa: CASSYTQGMVDTQYF

j_gene: TRBJ2-7
v_gene: TRBV7-8
abundance: medium-sized
d_gene: TRBD2
CDR3nt: TGTGCCAGCAGCACCGCGAGCGGGACTAGTACCTACGAGCAGTACTTC
CDR3aa: CASSTASGTSTYEQYF

j_gene: TRBJ1-2
v_gene: TRBV4-2
abundance: many
d_gene: .
CDR3nt: TGTGCCAGCAGCCAAGGTGACAAGGACTATGGCTACACCTTC
CDR3aa: CASSQGDKDYGYTF

j_gene: TRBJ2-5
v_gene: TRBV5-1
abundance: once
d_gene: TRBD2
CDR3nt: TGCGCCAGCTGCTTGACCCTAGCGGGAGGGCAAGAGACCCAGTACTTC
CDR3aa: CASCLTLAGGQETQYF

j_gene: TRBJ2-5
v_gene: TRBV24-1
abundance: many
d_gene: .
CDR3nt: TGTGCCACCAGTGATGGGGGGCCCCAGTACTTC
CDR3aa: CATSDGGPQYF

j_gene: TRBJ2-7
v_gene: TRBV19
abundance: medium-sized
d_gene: .
CDR3nt: TGTGCCAGTAGTCCAAACTATCAGCGTTACGAGCAGTACTTC
CDR3aa: CASSPNYQRYEQYF

j_gene: TRBJ2-1
v_gene: TRBV6-5
abundance: many
d_gene: TRBD2
CDR3nt: TGTACCAGCAGTCCCGGGACTAGACGAGACAATGAGCAGTTCTTC
CDR3aa: CTSSPGTRRDNEQFF

j_gene: TRBJ1-5
v_gene: TRBV20-1
abundance: once
d_gene: TRBD1
CDR3nt: TGCAGTGCTAGAGATCCGGGACAGGGGAATCAGCCCCAGCATTTT
CDR3aa: CSARDPGQGNQPQHF

j_gene: TRBJ1-1
v_gene: TRBV5-1
abundance: .
d_gene: .
CDR3nt: TGCGCCAGCAGCCCGGATATGCGATCTATACGGGGAACTGAAGCTTTCTTT
CDR3aa: CASSPDMRSIRGTEAFF

j_gene: TRBJ1-4
v_gene: TRBV18
abundance: .
d_gene: TRBD1
CDR3nt: TGTGCCAGCTCACCGTCCGAAGGGGGCGGGGAAAAACTGTTTTTT
CDR3aa: CASSPSEGGGEKLFF

j_gene: TRBJ2-2
v_gene: TRBV29-1
abundance: many
d_gene: .
CDR3nt: TGCAGCGTTGGATTCTTGAACACCGGGGAGCTGTTTTTT
CDR3aa: CSVGFLNTGELFF

j_gene: TRBJ2-1
v_gene: TRBV7-2
abundance: .
d_gene: .
CDR3nt: TGTGCCAGCAGCCTAGGGTCCAATAGGGATGAGCAGTTCTTC
CDR3aa: CASSLGSNRDEQFF

j_gene: TRBJ1-3
v_gene: TRBV12-3/TRBV12-4
abundance: few
d_gene: .
CDR3nt: TGTGCCAGCGACAGAGCAGGAAACGCCATGTATTTT
CDR3aa: CASDRAGNAMYF